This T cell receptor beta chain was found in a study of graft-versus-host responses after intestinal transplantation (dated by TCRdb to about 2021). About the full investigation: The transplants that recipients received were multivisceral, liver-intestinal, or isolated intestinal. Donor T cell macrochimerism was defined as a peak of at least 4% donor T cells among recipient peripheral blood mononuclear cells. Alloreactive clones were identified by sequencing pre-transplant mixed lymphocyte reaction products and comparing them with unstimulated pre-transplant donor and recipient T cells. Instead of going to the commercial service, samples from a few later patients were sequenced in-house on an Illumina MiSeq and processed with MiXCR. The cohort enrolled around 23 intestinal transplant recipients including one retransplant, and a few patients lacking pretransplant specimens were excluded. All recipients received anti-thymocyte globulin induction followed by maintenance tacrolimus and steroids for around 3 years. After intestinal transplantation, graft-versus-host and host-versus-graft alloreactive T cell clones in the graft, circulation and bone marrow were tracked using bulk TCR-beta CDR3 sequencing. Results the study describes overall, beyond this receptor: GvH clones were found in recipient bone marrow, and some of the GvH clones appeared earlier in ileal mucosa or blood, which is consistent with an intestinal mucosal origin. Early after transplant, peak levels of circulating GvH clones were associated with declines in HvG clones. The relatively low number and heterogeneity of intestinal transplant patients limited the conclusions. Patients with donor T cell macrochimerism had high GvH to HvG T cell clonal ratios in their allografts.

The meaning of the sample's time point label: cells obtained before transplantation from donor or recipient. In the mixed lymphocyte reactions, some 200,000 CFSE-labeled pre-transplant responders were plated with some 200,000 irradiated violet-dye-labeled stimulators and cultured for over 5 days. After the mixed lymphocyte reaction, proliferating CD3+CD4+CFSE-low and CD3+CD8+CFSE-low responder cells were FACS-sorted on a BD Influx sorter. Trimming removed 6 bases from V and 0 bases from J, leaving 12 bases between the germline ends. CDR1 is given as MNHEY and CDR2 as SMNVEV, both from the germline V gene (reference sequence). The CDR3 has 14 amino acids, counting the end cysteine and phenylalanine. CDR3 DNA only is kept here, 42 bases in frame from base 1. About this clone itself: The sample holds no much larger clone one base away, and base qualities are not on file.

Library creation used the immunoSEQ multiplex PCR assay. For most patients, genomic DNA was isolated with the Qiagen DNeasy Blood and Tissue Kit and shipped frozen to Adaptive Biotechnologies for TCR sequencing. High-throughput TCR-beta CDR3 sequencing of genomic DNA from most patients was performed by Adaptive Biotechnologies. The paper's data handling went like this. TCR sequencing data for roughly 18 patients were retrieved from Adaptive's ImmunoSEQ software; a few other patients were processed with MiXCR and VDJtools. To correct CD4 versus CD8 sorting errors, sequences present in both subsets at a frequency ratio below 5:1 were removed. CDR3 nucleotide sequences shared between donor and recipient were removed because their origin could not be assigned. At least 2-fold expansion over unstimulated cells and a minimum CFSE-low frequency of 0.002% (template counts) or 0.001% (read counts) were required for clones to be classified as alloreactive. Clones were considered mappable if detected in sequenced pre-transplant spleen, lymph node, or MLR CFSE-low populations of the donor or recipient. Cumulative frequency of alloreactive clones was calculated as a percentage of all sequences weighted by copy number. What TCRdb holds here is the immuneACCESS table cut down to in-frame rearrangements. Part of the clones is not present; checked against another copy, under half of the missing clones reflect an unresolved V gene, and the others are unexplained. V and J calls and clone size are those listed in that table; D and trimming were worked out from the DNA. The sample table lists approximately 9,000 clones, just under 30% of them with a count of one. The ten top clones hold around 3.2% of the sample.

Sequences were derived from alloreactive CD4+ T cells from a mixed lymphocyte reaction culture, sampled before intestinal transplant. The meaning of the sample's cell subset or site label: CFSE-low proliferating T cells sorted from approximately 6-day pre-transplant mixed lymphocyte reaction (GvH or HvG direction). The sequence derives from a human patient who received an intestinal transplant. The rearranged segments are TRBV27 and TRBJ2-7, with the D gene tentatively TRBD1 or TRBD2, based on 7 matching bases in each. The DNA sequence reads TGTGCCAGCAGCCCAGGGGGGGGCTCCTACGAGCAGTACTTC. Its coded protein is CASSPGGGSYEQYF.